Each of the 15 T cell receptor beta chains below was sequenced from the same sample in a study of response to subunit inactivated influenza vaccine. MiXCR, applied by TCRdb to the RT-PCR reads, yields one record per CDR3 protein. The table shows around 520,000 distinct CDR3 sequences, with 12% occurring only once. Source: PBMCs from blood, taken on the day of vaccination. These receptors originate from a man in his fifties who received an inactivated influenza vaccine.

The chain has TRBV20-1 and TRBJ2-7, with 13 bases fitting TRBD2. Germline assignment: CDR1 DFQATT and CDR2 SNEGSKA (reference sequence). There are 17 residues in the CDR3. Trimming removed 2 bases from V and 6 bases from J; junction bases left unmatched: 13. The CDR3 nucleotides are TGCAGTGCTAGACAACGAGGACCGGGACTAGCGGGATCCGAGCAGTACTTC. Translating gives CSARQRGPGLAGSEQYF.

This sequence joins TRBV24-1 and TRBJ2-3; D unresolved. CDR3 length: 13 residues. CDR1 is KGHDR and CDR2 is SFDVKD in the germline V gene. Trimming cost V 9 bases and J 6 bases, with 15 bases left between them. CDR3 nucleotide sequence: TGTGCCACCGAGGACCTCCGGGCGGATACGCAGTATTTT. Encoded protein: CATEDLRADTQYF.

The chain couples TRBV28 to TRBJ2-5; TRBD2 matches at 9 bases. Germline assignment: CDR1 MDHEN and CDR2 SYDVKM. This CDR3 is built from 16 residues. Trimming cost V 0 bases and J 5 bases; bases outside gene matches: 7. In nucleotides, the CDR3 is TGTGCCAGCAGTTTATGGGGAGCGGGAGGCCGTGAGACCCAGTACTTC. Its protein product is CASSLWGAGGRETQYF.

This clonotype was picked up many times. This chain joins TRBV5-1 and TRBJ2-3; tentatively, D is TRBD1 or TRBD2 (6 bases each). Per the germline V gene, CDR1 is SGHRS and CDR2 is YFSETQ. The CDR3 contains 15 residues. V lost 5 bases, J lost 3 bases, and 16 bases lay in between. CDR3 loop: CASRLEGEGTDTQYF. The CDR3 coding sequence is TGCGCCAGCAGGCTGGAGGGGGAAGGAACAGATACGCAGTATTTT.

This clonotype has a count of ten or more. J is TRBJ1-1 and V is TRBV12-3 or TRBV12-4, with TRBD1 matching 10 bases. The CDR3 loop spans 18 amino acids. V lost 7 bases, J lost 6 bases, and 20 bases stayed unmatched. The CDR3 is CASNLKVRDRGPLAEAFF. CDR3 nucleotide sequence: TGTGCCAGCAATCTTAAAGTGAGGGACAGGGGACCTCTCGCTGAAGCTTTCTTT.

This clonotype was seen a handful of times. This chain joins TRBV7-3 and TRBJ1-1, with 7 bases identical to TRBD1. V lost 5 bases to trimming and J lost 3 bases; unmatched junction nucleotides: 3. The germline V gene has CDR1 SGHTA and CDR2 FQGTGA. This CDR3 region has 13 residues. The CDR3 DNA reads as TGTGCCAGCAGCCCAGGGACAGACACTGAAGCTTTCTTT. Amino acid sequence: CASSPGTDTEAFF.

The sample holds a few counts of this clonotype. This chain connects TRBV5-5 to TRBJ2-2; D not certain. The germline gives CDR1 SGHKS, CDR2 YYEKEE (reference sequence). V gave up 0 bases and J gave up 7 bases, with 1 base separating them. The CDR3 length is 11 residues. CDR3 residues: CASSLDGELFF. The CDR3 DNA reads TGTGCCAGCAGCTTGGACGGGGAGCTGTTTTTT.

The chain combines TRBV28 with TRBJ2-7, with D hard to call. V lost 3 bases to trimming and J lost 0 bases, with 9 bases between them. This CDR3 is built from 14 residues. Germline V CDR1 and CDR2: MDHEN, SYDVKM. The CDR3 nucleotides are TGTGCCAGCAGTTTTCCACGAGCCTCCTACGAGCAGTACTTC. This sequence encodes CASSFPRASYEQYF.

Details on this clonotype: A read error may explain this, as a much larger clone is one base away. The chain employs TRBV29-1 and TRBJ2-1; either TRBD1 or TRBD2 may supply D (5 bases each). V was pared by 6 bases and J by 2 bases, with 11 bases between. This CDR3 spans 13 amino acids. The germline gives CDR1 SQVTM, CDR2 ANQGSEA. This CDR3 is CSVWDVTYNEQFF. CDR3 DNA sequence: TGCAGCGTCTGGGACGTCACCTACAATGAGCAGTTCTTC.

This clonotype was counted between two and nine times. The gene calls are TRBV24-1 and TRBJ2-6, with 8 bases aligning to TRBD1. The germline V gene has CDR1 KGHDR and CDR2 SFDVKD. Trimming took 3 bases from V and 0 from J; bases not matched to a gene: 6. The CDR3 has 18 amino acids. CDR3 amino acids: CATSDPGTGYSGANVLTF. CDR3 nucleotide sequence: TGTGCCACCAGTGATCCCGGGACAGGCTACTCTGGGGCCAACGTCCTGACTTTC.

This clonotype was detected only a few times. The chain is built from TRBV7-9 and TRBJ2-3; 10 nucleotides align to TRBD2. The V gene end was trimmed by 7 bases and the J gene end by 8 bases; junction bases not matched to a gene: 15. The CDR3 runs 16 residues. Germline V gives CDR1 SEHNR, CDR2 FQNEAQ (reference sequence). CDR3 bases: TGTGCCAGCACCCCCTCGAGGGGACTAGCGATTCTTACGCAGTATTTT. Protein sequence: CASTPSRGLAILTQYF.

This clonotype turned up a few times. The chain has TRBV5-1 and TRBJ2-2; 7 bases line up with TRBD2. The V gene's germline CDR1 is SGHRS and CDR2 YFSETQ. Trimming cost V 3 bases and J 0 bases; bases outside gene matches: 2. The CDR3 consists of 15 residues. The CDR3 sequence: CASSWGGSNTGELFF. The CDR3, as DNA: TGCGCCAGCAGCTGGGGGGGGTCGAACACCGGGGAGCTGTTTTTT. Full variable domain (outside the CDR3, taken from reference TRBV5-1 and TRBJ2-2): KAGVTQTPRYLIKTRGQQVTLSCSPISGHRSVSWYQQTPGQGLQFLFEYFSETQRNKGNFPGRFSGRQFSNSRSEMNVSTLELGDSALYLCASSWGGSNTGELFFGEGSRLTVL.

This clonotype was detected ten times or more. The gene calls are TRBV5-1 and TRBJ1-1; D unclear. CDR3 length: 12 amino acids. Per germline, CDR1 SGHRS and CDR2 YFSETQ. V was shortened by 1 base and J by 8 bases, with 9 bases between the two germline ends. CDR3: CASSLPPGEAFF. As DNA, the CDR3 is TGCGCCAGCAGCTTGCCACCAGGAGAAGCTTTCTTT.

Many counts were recorded for this clonotype. The V call is TRBV20-1, the J call TRBJ2-3; no clear D gene. Per germline, CDR1 DFQATT and CDR2 SNEGSKA (reference sequence). Trimming removed 4 bases from V and 2 bases from J, with 13 bases in between. The CDR3 is 14 residues long. CDR3 sequence: CSAIKGGYTDTQYF. The CDR3 DNA sequence: TGCAGTGCTATCAAGGGCGGTTACACAGATACGCAGTATTTT.

The CDR3, as DNA: TGCGCCAGCAGCCAAGATGCGGGGGAGTGGTACGAGCAGTTCTTC. Encoded protein: CASSQDAGEWYEQFF. The chain is built from TRBV4-3 and TRBJ2-7; TRBD2 aligns across 7 bases. TRBJ2-1 matches the DNA end more closely, so the J call is doubtful. Germline CDR1 LGHNA, CDR2 YSLEER. This CDR3 contains 15 residues.